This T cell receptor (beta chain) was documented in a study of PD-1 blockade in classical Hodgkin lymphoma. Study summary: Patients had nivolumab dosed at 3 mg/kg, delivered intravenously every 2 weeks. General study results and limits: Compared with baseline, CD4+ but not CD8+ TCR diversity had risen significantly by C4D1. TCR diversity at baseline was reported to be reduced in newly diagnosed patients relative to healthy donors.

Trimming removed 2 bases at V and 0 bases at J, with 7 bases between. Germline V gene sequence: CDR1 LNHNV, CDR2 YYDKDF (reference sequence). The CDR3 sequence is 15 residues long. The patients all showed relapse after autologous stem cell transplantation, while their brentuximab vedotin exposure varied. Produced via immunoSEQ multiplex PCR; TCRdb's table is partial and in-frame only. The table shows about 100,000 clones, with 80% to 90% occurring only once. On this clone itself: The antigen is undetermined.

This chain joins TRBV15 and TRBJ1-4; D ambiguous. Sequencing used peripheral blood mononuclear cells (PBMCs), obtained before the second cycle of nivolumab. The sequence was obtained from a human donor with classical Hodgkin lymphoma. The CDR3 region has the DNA TGTGCCACCAGCAGAAAGGGAGCAACTAATGAAAAACTGTTTTTT. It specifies CATSRKGATNEKLFF. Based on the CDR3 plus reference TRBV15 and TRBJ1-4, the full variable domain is DAMVIQNPRYQVTQFGKPVTLSCSQTLNHNVMYWYQQKSSQAPKLLFHYYDKDFNNEADTPDNFQSRRPNTSFCFLDIRSPGLGDTAMYLCATSRKGATNEKLFFGSGTQLSVL.